A selection of T cell receptor beta chains follows, all from one sample in a study of identifying expanded T cells in peripheral blood. TCRdb's table, derived via immunoSEQ multiplex PCR, lists solely in-frame clones and lacks some. This sample has tens of thousands of clones, with around nine tenths found just once. The sequencing input was blood. All receptors come from a person between 18 and 69 years old in good health. The CDR3 runs from the conserved cysteine through the conserved F or W. A D gene is named only where the DNA matches it firmly. Clone size is not always given. Where it is, it says once, few, many or a class for expanded clones.

v_gene	abundance	j_gene	d_gene	CDR3nt	CDR3aa
TRBV6-1	.	TRBJ1-2	.	TGTGCCAGCAGTAAAAATGATGGCTACACCTTC	CASSKNDGYTF
TRBV13	.	TRBJ1-3	.	TGTGCCAGCAGCTTGGGGCAGTCTGGAAACACCATATATTTT	CASSLGQSGNTIYF
TRBV7-2	few	TRBJ1-3	TRBD1	TGTGCCAGCAGTTCCGAGGGGGCCAACACCATATATTTT	CASSSEGANTIYF
TRBV6-5	.	TRBJ2-1	.	TGTGCCAGTTGGAGTAGTAGGGAGCAGTTCTTC	CASWSSREQFF
TRBV6-9	.	TRBJ2-1	TRBD1	TGTGCCAGCCGGGACACCTTTGACAGGGTCTCCTACAATGAGCAGTTCTTC	CASRDTFDRVSYNEQFF
TRBV10-3	.	TRBJ2-2	.	TGTGCCATCAGCCCCGACACCACCGGGGAGCTGTTTTTT	CAISPDTTGELFF
TRBV4-3	.	TRBJ1-2	.	TGCGCCAGCAGCCCTTTACTGACAGTCTATGGCTACACCTTC	CASSPLLTVYGYTF
TRBV19	.	TRBJ2-1	TRBD2	TGTGCCAGTAGTATCCAGCGGGAGTACAATGAGCAGTTCTTC	CASSIQREYNEQFF
TRBV2	once	TRBJ1-6	.	TGTGCCAGCAGTGAGTTTATAACAGGGATTGGGGCCGGTTCACCCCTCCACTTT	CASSEFITGIGAGSPLHF
TRBV11-2	few	TRBJ1-4	TRBD1	TGTGCCAGCACCCGGGGACAGGGGAGTGAAAAACTGTTTTTT	CASTRGQGSEKLFF
TRBV13	.	TRBJ2-3	.	TGTGCCAGCAGCTTAGTGGGGGATACGCAGTATTTT	CASSLVGDTQYF
TRBV19	few	TRBJ1-4	TRBD1	TGTGCCAGTAGTATCCGGGACAGACCTAATGAAAAACTGTTTTTT	CASSIRDRPNEKLFF
TRBV7-2	.	TRBJ2-7	.	TGTGCCAGCAGCATAACAGGTATCATACCCCTCTACGAGCAGTACTTC	CASSITGIIPLYEQYF
TRBV2	few	TRBJ2-7	TRBD1	TGTGCCAGCAGGGGGGACAGCGACGAGCAGTACTTC	CASRGDSDEQYF
TRBV4-2	.	TRBJ2-7	.	TGTGCCAGCAGCCAAGACGCGGCCGAGCAGTACTTC	CASSQDAAEQYF
TRBV4-1	.	TRBJ2-7	TRBD2	TGCGCCAGCAGCCGCGGGGCGGGGGGTGTCTACGAGCAGTACTTC	CASSRGAGGVYEQYF
TRBV5-1	.	TRBJ1-5	.	TGCGCCAGTGTGTTGGGGAGCCAGCCCCAGCATTTT	CASVLGSQPQHF
TRBV7-2	.	TRBJ2-3	TRBD2	TGTGCCAGCAGCTTACTGGGACTAGACACAGATACGCAGTATTTT	CASSLLGLDTDTQYF
TRBV19	.	TRBJ2-5	.	TGTGCCAGTAGTGTCCAAGAGACCCAGTACTTC	CASSVQETQYF
TRBV18	.	TRBJ2-5	TRBD1	TGTGCCAGCTCACCCAGGGACAGGGGGGAAGAGACCCAGTACTTC	CASSPRDRGEETQYF
TRBV5-1	.	TRBJ1-3	.	TGCGCCAGCAGCCCAGCAGGGGTCGGTGGAAACACCATATATTTT	CASSPAGVGGNTIYF
TRBV6-6	.	TRBJ1-2	TRBD1	TGTGCCAGCAGCCCCAGACAGGACAGGGGCCCCGAGGCCTTC	CASSPRQDRGPEAF
TRBV6-5	.	TRBJ1-6	TRBD1	TGTGCCAGCAGGTGGGACAGCCCTAATTCACCCCTCCACTTT	CASRWDSPNSPLHF
TRBV6-5	.	TRBJ2-7	.	TGTGCCAGCAGTAAGGTTGTGGGTTCATCCTACGAGCAGTACTTC	CASSKVVGSSYEQYF
TRBV11-2	.	TRBJ2-7	.	TGTGCCAGCAGCTTTGGTGTGACAATCGACGTCTACGAGCAGTACTTC	CASSFGVTIDVYEQYF
TRBV21-1	few	TRBJ1-2	.	TGTGCCAGCAGCAAAGACAACTATGGCTACACCTTC	CASSKDNYGYTF
TRBV5-1	.	TRBJ1-6	TRBD1	TGCGCCAGCAGCTCCTCGGGACAGGGGAACTCACCCCTCCACTTT	CASSSSGQGNSPLHF
TRBV20-1	.	TRBJ1-2	.	TGCAGTGCTAGAGATGACTATGGCTACACCTTC	CSARDDYGYTF
TRBV9	.	TRBJ2-2	TRBD2	TGTGCCAGCAGCGTAGCGGAGCGGGGGGTCGACACCGGGGAGCTGTTTTTT	CASSVAERGVDTGELFF
TRBV2	.	TRBJ2-1	TRBD1	TGTGCCAGCAAAAGACAGGGCCAGGCCAATGAGCAGTTCTTC	CASKRQGQANEQFF
TRBV25-1	.	TRBJ2-7	TRBD2	TGTGCCAGCAGTGAATTAGCGGGAGACGGCGAGCAGTACTTC	CASSELAGDGEQYF
TRBV9	.	TRBJ2-7	.	TGTGCCAGCAGCGTAGCGGGAGTATTCCCGCAGTACTTC	CASSVAGVFPQYF
TRBV6-5	.	TRBJ2-1	.	TGTGCCAGCAGTTACGGGGCTCGTAGCTCCTACAATGAGCAGTTCTTC	CASSYGARSSYNEQFF
TRBV7-2	.	TRBJ1-2	TRBD1	TGTGCCAGCAGCTTCGGGACAGGGTGGGGCTATGGCTACACCTTC	CASSFGTGWGYGYTF
TRBV15	.	TRBJ2-4	TRBD1	TGTGCCACCAGCAGAGAAGCCGGGACAGGGGGTGCAAAAAACATTCAGTACTTC	CATSREAGTGGAKNIQYF
TRBV28	.	TRBJ1-4	.	TGTGCCAGCAGTTTAGTCGGGGCAGCTAATGAAAAACTGTTTTTT	CASSLVGAANEKLFF
TRBV6-6	.	TRBJ1-2	TRBD1	TGTGCCAGCAGTTACGGGGGACAGGGGGCGGGTGGCTACACCTTC	CASSYGGQGAGGYTF
TRBV20-1	.	TRBJ1-2	.	TGCAGTGCTTATAGACGCTATGGCTACACCTTC	CSAYRRYGYTF
TRBV6-6	.	TRBJ2-7	.	TGTGCCAGCAGCCGGAGCTCCTACGAGCAGTACTTC	CASSRSSYEQYF
TRBV7-2	.	TRBJ2-3	.	TGTGCCAGCAGCTTAGCGTTTGGAGGGAGGTCAGATACGCAGTATTTT	CASSLAFGGRSDTQYF
TRBV15	.	TRBJ2-7	.	TGTGCCACCAGCAGAGAACGCGGGATCACTTACGAGCAGTACTTC	CATSRERGITYEQYF
TRBV10-3	.	TRBJ1-2	.	TGTGCCATCAGTTCAGGCCCAAGATCAACTAACTATGGCTACACCTTC	CAISSGPRSTNYGYTF
TRBV2	.	TRBJ1-2	TRBD1	TGTGCCGGCAGGAGGGGGACAGATGGCTATGGCTACACCTTC	CAGRRGTDGYGYTF
TRBV20-1	.	TRBJ1-2	.	TGCAGTGCTAGTCCTAACTATGGCTACACCTTC	CSASPNYGYTF
TRBV9	.	TRBJ2-3	.	TGTGCCAGCAGCGTAGGGCGCGGGACAGATACGCAGTATTTT	CASSVGRGTDTQYF
TRBV28	.	TRBJ2-2	TRBD1	TGTGCCAGCGGACACAGGGGGTTAAATGACGGGGAGCTGTTTTTT	CASGHRGLNDGELFF
TRBV28	once	TRBJ2-7	.	TGTGCCAGCAGTCCAGGGCCTAGCTCCTACGAGCAGTACTTC	CASSPGPSSYEQYF
TRBV27	.	TRBJ2-3	.	TGTGCCAGCAGTTGGGGTAGAGGCACAGATACGCAGTATTTT	CASSWGRGTDTQYF
TRBV7-4	.	TRBJ2-7	TRBD1	TGTGCCAGCAGCTCCGCCAGGACAGGGGGCAGGGGGGAGCAGTACTTC	CASSSARTGGRGEQYF
TRBV11-3	.	TRBJ2-1	.	TGTGCCAGCAGCTTAGGTCAGGGGAGGAACTCCTACAATGAGCAGTTCTTC	CASSLGQGRNSYNEQFF
TRBV7-6	.	TRBJ2-5	TRBD2	TGTGCCAGCAGCTTAGGACTAGCGGAAACCCAGTACTTC	CASSLGLAETQYF
TRBV7-2	once	TRBJ2-6	.	TGTGCCAGCAGCCGGCGGAGGGTAGGGGGCTCTGGGGCCAACGTCCTGACTTTC	CASSRRRVGGSGANVLTF
TRBV9	.	TRBJ1-3	TRBD1	TGTGCCAGCAGCGCCCGGACAGGTTCTGGAAACACCATATATTTT	CASSARTGSGNTIYF
TRBV4-1	.	TRBJ2-7	.	TGCGCCAGCAGCCAAGATACGGATACGGGTCGTACCTACGAGCAGTACTTC	CASSQDTDTGRTYEQYF
TRBV4-3	.	TRBJ2-7	TRBD1	TGCGCCAGCAGCCCGGGACAGGGGGCTCTCGAGCAGTACTTC	CASSPGQGALEQYF
TRBV2	.	TRBJ1-1	TRBD1	TGTGCCAGCCTGGGGACAGAAAGGGGCGCTGAAGCTTTCTTT	CASLGTERGAEAFF
TRBV28	.	TRBJ1-2	.	TGTGCCAGCAGTCTACAGGGTATTAACTATGGCTACACCTTC	CASSLQGINYGYTF
TRBV6-5	.	TRBJ2-7	.	TGTGCCAGCAGTTACTCGATCGGGTTCAACGAGCAGTACTTC	CASSYSIGFNEQYF
TRBV12-1	.	TRBJ1-1	.	.	CASSVGPGNTEAFF
TRBV29-1	.	TRBJ2-2	.	TGCAGCGTTCGTGTAACGAACACCGGGGAGCTGTTTTTT	CSVRVTNTGELFF